Below are 14 T cell receptor beta chains sequenced from a single sample in a study of blood T cell repertoires in COVID-19 (TCRdb year 2020). Library creation used the immunoSEQ multiplex PCR assay. TCRdb provides this immuneACCESS table in a form limited to in-frame rearrangements. Some clones are lacking; in checked studies, under half of them reflect an unresolved V gene, and why the rest are absent is not known. The sample table records over 70,000 clones; 75% to 80% of these occur just once. The biggest ten clones account for over 5.5% of the sample. The sequenced sample consisted of peripheral blood. Source of these receptors: a man between 65 and 85 years old with COVID-19, enrolled during active disease.

The J gene is TRBJ2-7, the V gene TRBV2; 11 bases are a match to TRBD2. The CDR3 has 15 amino acids. Germline loops: CDR1 SNHLY, CDR2 FYNNEI. V dropped 6 bases and J dropped 2; count of bases not matched to a gene: 6. CDR3 DNA sequence: TGTGCCAGCAGGAAGACTAGCGGGGACCCCTACGAGCAGTACTTC. The encoded protein is CASRKTSGDPYEQYF. The full variable domain, rest sourced from reference TRBV2 and TRBJ2-7, is EPEVTQTPSHQVTQMGQEVILRCVPISNHLYFYWYRQILGQKVEFLVSFYNNEISEKSEIFDDQFSVERPDGSNFTLKIRSTKLEDSAMYFCASRKTSGDPYEQYFGPGTRLTVT.

This sequence joins TRBV6-2 or TRBV6-3 and TRBJ1-1; D is unresolved. Per germline, CDR1 MNHEY and CDR2 SVGEGT. There are 14 residues in the CDR3. Trimming removed 4 bases at V and 0 bases at J, with 9 bases between. The CDR3 DNA is TGTGCCAGCAGTTTTGACAACATGAACACTGAAGCTTTCTTT. It translates to CASSFDNMNTEAFF.

V and J are TRBV18 and TRBJ2-2; D uncertain. The CDR3 extends over 14 amino acids. Germline lookup yields CDR1 KGHSH and CDR2 LQKENI. The V end was cut by 0 bases, the J end by 7 bases, with 9 bases between. The CDR3 DNA sequence: TGTGCCAGCTCACCACCGAGGAACGGCGGGGAGCTGTTTTTT. Translated, it gives CASSPPRNGGELFF.

V is TRBV5-4 and J is TRBJ1-2; TRBD1 matches 7 bases. After removal of 5 bases from V and 4 bases from J, the junction contained 5 bases not matched to a gene. CDR3 size: 13 residues. Germline V gene lookup returns CDR1 SGHNT and CDR2 YYREEE (reference sequence). In nucleotides, the CDR3 is TGTGCCAGCAGTTTCGGGACAGCCTATGGCTACACCTTC. Amino acids: CASSFGTAYGYTF.

This rearrangement joins TRBV11-3 to TRBJ1-1; possible D gene TRBD1, 5 bases. The germline V and J ends were trimmed by 6 bases and 5 bases, with 10 bases remaining between them. The CDR3 is made up of 12 amino acids. Germline CDR1 and CDR2: SGHNT and YENEEA. The CDR3 DNA is TGTGCCAGCAGAACGGGGGGGACTGAAGCTTTCTTT. This translates into CASRTGGTEAFF.

This chain connects TRBV7-2 to TRBJ2-1; TRBD1 matches at 7 bases. Germline V gene sequence: CDR1 SGHTA, CDR2 FQGNSA. J lost 6 bases, V lost 3 bases, and 2 bases had no gene match. This CDR3 has 13 amino acids. CDR3 in DNA: TGTGCCAGCAGCTTCGACAGGGCCAATGAGCAGTTCTTC. Protein sequence: CASSFDRANEQFF.

The CDR3 DNA follows: TGCGCCAGCAGCAGACTAGCGGGAGGCCACGAGCAGTACTTC. Its protein is CASSRLAGGHEQYF. The chain is built from TRBV5-1 and TRBJ2-7; TRBD2 agrees at 13 bases. With V trimmed by 4 bases and J by 5 bases, 3 bases remained unmatched. The CDR3 has 14 residues. The V gene's germline CDR1 is SGHRS and CDR2 YFSETQ.

This clone was picked up one time. This chain links TRBV4-1 with TRBJ1-1, with D tentatively TRBD1 (5 bases). Trimming took 4 bases from V and 2 from J, leaving 8 bases between them. CDR1 is MGHRA and CDR2 is YSYEKL in the germline V gene. This CDR3 comprises 13 residues. The CDR3 region is CASSLRVNTEAFF. Here the CDR3 DNA reads TGCGCCAGCAGCCTCAGGGTAAACACTGAAGCTTTCTTT.

A word on this clone: The junction differs from germline at one of its ends, possibly a read error. V usage is TRBV30 and J usage is TRBJ2-1, with D perhaps matching TRBD1 (7 bases). Germline V gene data show CDR1 as GTSNPN and CDR2 as SVGIG (reference sequence). The CDR3 runs to 13 residues. CDR3 bases: TGTGCCGGGAGGACAGGCACCTACAATGAGCAGTTCTTC. This encodes CAGRTGTYNEQFF.

The V gene is TRBV7-9, the J gene TRBJ2-7; unclear D gene. V was clipped by 1 base and J by 2 bases, with 6 bases between them. The CDR3 contains 13 residues. Germline V CDR1 and CDR2: SEHNR, FQNEAQ (reference sequence). CDR3 loop: CASSLVRTYEQYF. Written as DNA, the CDR3 is TGTGCCAGCAGCTTAGTCAGAACCTACGAGCAGTACTTC.

This clone appeared once. V is TRBV7-8 and J is TRBJ2-5; 13 bases agree with TRBD2. The CDR3 extends over 16 amino acids. Germline CDR1 reads SGHVS; CDR2 reads FQNEAQ. Unmatched junction bases numbered 8, after V lost 5 bases and J lost 5 bases. The chain's CDR3 is CASSPTSGRARETQYF. The CDR3 DNA reads TGTGCCAGCAGCCCTACTAGCGGGAGGGCTCGGGAGACCCAGTACTTC.

In regard to this clone: A single base separates this from a much larger clone, so it may be a read error. Other DNA sequences in this specimen translate into the identical CDR3. The chain couples TRBV11-3 to TRBJ2-1, with 8 bases matching TRBD2. V lost 4 bases to trimming and J lost 2 bases; unmatched junction nucleotides: 1. The V gene's germline CDR1 is SGHNT and CDR2 YENEEA. This CDR3 is built from 14 residues. The CDR3 DNA is TGTGCCAGCAGCTCGGGACTAGCCTACAATGAGCAGTTCTTC. Translation gives CASSSGLAYNEQFF.

This chain links TRBV5-5 with TRBJ2-5; D uncertain. CDR3 length equals 16 residues. CDR1 is SGHKS, CDR2 YYEKEE, per germline (reference sequence). The V end was cut by 4 bases, the J end by 7 bases, with 23 bases between. CDR3 protein: CASSRNPTLVDRTQYF. CDR3 in DNA: TGTGCCAGCAGCCGAAACCCTACGCTAGTGGATCGGACCCAGTACTTC.

The V and J genes are TRBV7-8 and TRBJ2-1, with TRBD2 matching 8 bases. The V and J ends lost 5 bases and 0 bases, in that order; junction bases with no gene match: 3. Germline V gives CDR1 SGHVS, CDR2 FQNEAQ. This CDR3 comprises 15 residues. The CDR3 DNA sequence: TGTGCCAGCAGCCCCAGCGGGAGCTCCTACAATGAGCAGTTCTTC. Amino acid sequence: CASSPSGSSYNEQFF.